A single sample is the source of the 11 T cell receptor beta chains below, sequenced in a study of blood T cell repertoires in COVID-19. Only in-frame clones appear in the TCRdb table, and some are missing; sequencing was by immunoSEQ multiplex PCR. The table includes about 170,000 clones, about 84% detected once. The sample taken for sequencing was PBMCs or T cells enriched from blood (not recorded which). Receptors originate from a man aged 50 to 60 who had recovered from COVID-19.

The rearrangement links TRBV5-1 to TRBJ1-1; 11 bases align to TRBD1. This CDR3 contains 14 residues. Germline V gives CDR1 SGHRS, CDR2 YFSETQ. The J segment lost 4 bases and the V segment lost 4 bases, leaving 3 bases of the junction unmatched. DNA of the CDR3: TGCGCCAGCAGCGCCGGGACAGGGGGCACTGAAGCTTTCTTT. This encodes CASSAGTGGTEAFF. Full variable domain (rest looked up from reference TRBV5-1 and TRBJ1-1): KAGVTQTPRYLIKTRGQQVTLSCSPISGHRSVSWYQQTPGQGLQFLFEYFSETQRNKGNFPGRFSGRQFSNSRSEMNVSTLELGDSALYLCASSAGTGGTEAFFGQGTRLTVV.

In DNA, the CDR3 is TGTGCCAGCAGCCAACGGCGGAGCTCCTATAATTCACCCCTCCACTTT. It translates to CASSQRRSSYNSPLHF. J is TRBJ1-6 and V is TRBV14; D is unresolved. The germline V gene has CDR1 SGHDN and CDR2 FVKESK. The CDR3 is made up of 16 amino acids. Trimming shortened V by 2 bases and J by 0 bases, and 8 bases separated the two germline ends.

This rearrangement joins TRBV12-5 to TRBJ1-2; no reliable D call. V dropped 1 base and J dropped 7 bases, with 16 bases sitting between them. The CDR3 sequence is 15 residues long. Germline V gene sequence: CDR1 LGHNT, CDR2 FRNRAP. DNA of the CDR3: TGTGCTAGTGGTTTGGGTGGAGGAGTTGTGGGTGGCTACACCTTC. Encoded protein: CASGLGGGVVGGYTF. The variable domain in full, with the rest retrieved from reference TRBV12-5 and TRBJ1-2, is DARVTQTPRHKVTEMGQEVTMRCQPILGHNTVFWYRQTMMQGLELLAYFRNRAPLDDSGMPKDRFSAEMPDATLATLKIQPSEPRDSAVYFCASGLGGGVVGGYTFGSGTRLTVV.

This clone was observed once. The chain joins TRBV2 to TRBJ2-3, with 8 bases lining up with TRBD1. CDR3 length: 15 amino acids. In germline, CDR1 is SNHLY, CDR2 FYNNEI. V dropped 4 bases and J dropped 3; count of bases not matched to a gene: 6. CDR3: CASSARQGATDTQYF. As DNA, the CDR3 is TGTGCCAGCAGTGCCCGGCAGGGGGCGACAGATACGCAGTATTTT.

The CDR3, as DNA: TGTGCCAGCAGTTTAGACCCTCCGGTCGGCGGGGGGGCTCGGAACACCGGGGAGCTGTTTTTT. Encoded protein: CASSLDPPVGGGARNTGELFF. The chain recombines TRBV27 with TRBJ2-2; 9 bases align to TRBD2. The CDR3 sequence is 21 residues long. V lost 2 bases to trimming and J lost 1 base; unmatched junction nucleotides: 17. Germline values: CDR1 MNHEY, CDR2 SMNVEV (reference sequence).

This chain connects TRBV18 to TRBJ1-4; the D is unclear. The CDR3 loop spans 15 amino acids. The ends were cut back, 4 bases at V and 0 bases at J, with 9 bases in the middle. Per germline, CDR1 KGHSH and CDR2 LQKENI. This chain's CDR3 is CASSRPTATNEKLFF. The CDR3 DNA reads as TGTGCCAGCTCACGTCCCACTGCAACTAATGAAAAACTGTTTTTT.

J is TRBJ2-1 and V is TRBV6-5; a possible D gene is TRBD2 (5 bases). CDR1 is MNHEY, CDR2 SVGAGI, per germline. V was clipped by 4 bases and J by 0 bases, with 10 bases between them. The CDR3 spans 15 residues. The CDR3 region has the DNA TGTGCCAGCAGTTCCACGGGGAGCTCCTACAATGAGCAGTTCTTC. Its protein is CASSSTGSSYNEQFF.

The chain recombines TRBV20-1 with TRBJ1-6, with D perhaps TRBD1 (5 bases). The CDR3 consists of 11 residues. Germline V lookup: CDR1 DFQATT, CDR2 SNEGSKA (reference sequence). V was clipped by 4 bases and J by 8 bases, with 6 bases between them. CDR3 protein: CSAIRDSPLHF. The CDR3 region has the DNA TGCAGTGCTATCAGGGATTCACCCCTCCACTTT.

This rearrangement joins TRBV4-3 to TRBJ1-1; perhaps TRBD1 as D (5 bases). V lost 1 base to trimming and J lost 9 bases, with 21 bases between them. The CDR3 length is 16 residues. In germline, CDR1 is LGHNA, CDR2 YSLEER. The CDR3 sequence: CASSQGGRTNEGKAFF. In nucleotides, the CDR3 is TGCGCCAGCAGCCAAGGGGGCCGGACGAACGAAGGCAAAGCTTTCTTT.

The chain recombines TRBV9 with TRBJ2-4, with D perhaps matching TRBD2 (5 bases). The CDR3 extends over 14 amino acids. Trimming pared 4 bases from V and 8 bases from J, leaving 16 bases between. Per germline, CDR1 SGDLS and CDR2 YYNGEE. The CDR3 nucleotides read TGTGCCAGCAGCCCCGCCGAGGGTAGGGACATTCAGTACTTC. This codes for CASSPAEGRDIQYF.

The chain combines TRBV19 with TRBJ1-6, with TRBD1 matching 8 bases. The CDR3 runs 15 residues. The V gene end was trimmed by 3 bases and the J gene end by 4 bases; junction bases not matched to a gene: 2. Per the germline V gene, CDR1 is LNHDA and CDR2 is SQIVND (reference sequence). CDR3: CASSMRTGYNSPLHF. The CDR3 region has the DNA TGTGCCAGTAGTATGAGGACAGGGTATAATTCACCCCTCCACTTT.